The rows below give T cell receptor beta chains drawn from one sample of a study of blood T cell repertoires in COVID-19. The method was immunoSEQ multiplex PCR; TCRdb's version includes in-frame clones alone and lacks a portion of them. Seen here are about 250,000 clones, around 86% observed once, and the top ten hold 1.5% to 2%. Specimen: PBMCs or T cells enriched from blood (not recorded which). These TCRs come from a man aged 40-49 years who had recovered from COVID-19. Each CDR3 is given with its conserved first and last residue. D genes are given only for firm matches. Size is omitted from some rows. Given values are once, few, many or a class for expanded clones.

>TRBV19|-|-|TRBJ2-7
CASSMRLGTGVGEQYF
TGTGCCAGTAGTATGAGGTTGGGAACCGGGGTCGGCGAGCAGTACTTC
>TRBV18|few|-|TRBJ1-6
CASSPWGGAENSPLHF
TGTGCCAGCTCACCATGGGGCGGGGCAGAGAATTCACCCCTCCACTTT
>TRBV1|-|-|TRBJ2-7
CTSSQDRPASDEQYF
TGCACCAGCAGCCAAGATCGTCCTGCGAGCGACGAGCAGTACTTC
>TRBV28|-|TRBD1|TRBJ1-5
CASRQDRVGQPQHF
TGTGCCAGCAGGCAAGACAGGGTTGGACAGCCCCAGCATTTT
>TRBV7-2|-|-|TRBJ2-5
CASSFTGLQETQYF
TGTGCCAGCAGTTTTACGGGACTGCAAGAGACCCAGTACTTC
>TRBV5-1|-|-|TRBJ2-1
CASSLGVGANNEQFF
TGCGCCAGCAGCTTGGGGGTGGGAGCAAACAATGAGCAGTTCTTC
>TRBV7-9|-|-|TRBJ1-3
CASSPGSYSGNTIYF
TGTGCCAGCAGCCCCGGGTCTTACTCTGGAAACACCATATATTTT
>TRBV19|-|-|TRBJ2-7
CASSLNRAYEQYF
TGTGCCAGTAGCCTGAACAGGGCCTACGAGCAGTACTTC
>TRBV7-2|few|TRBD1|TRBJ1-3
CASSAGTAINTIYF
TGTGCCAGCAGCGCGGGGACAGCGATAAACACCATATATTTT
>TRBV6-6|-|-|TRBJ2-2
CASSYSRDGGELFF
TGTGCCAGCAGTTACAGCAGGGATGGCGGGGAGCTGTTTTTT
>TRBV2|few|-|TRBJ1-1
CALDTENTEAFF
TGTGCCTTGGACACCGAGAACACTGAAGCTTTCTTT
>TRBV6-2/TRBV6-3|-|-|TRBJ1-5
CASSYMGLTGRSNQPQHF
TGTGCCAGCAGTTACATGGGGCTTACAGGGCGCAGCAATCAGCCCCAGCATTTT
>TRBV5-1|-|-|TRBJ2-6
CASSSNSGSGANVLTF
TGCGCCAGCAGCTCGAATTCCGGCTCTGGGGCCAACGTCCTGACTTTC
>TRBV15|-|TRBD2|TRBJ2-2
CATSVRVLAGANTGELFF
TGTGCCACCAGCGTCAGGGTCCTAGCGGGTGCGAACACCGGGGAGCTGTTTTTT
>TRBV4-1|-|TRBD2|TRBJ2-5
CASSQDGLAGVRETQYF
TGCGCCAGCAGCCAGGATGGACTAGCGGGAGTTCGGGAGACCCAGTACTTC
>TRBV28|-|-|TRBJ2-5
CASSLGGRETQYF
TGTGCCAGCAGTTTAGGGGGGAGGGAGACCCAGTACTTC
>TRBV6-5|-|TRBD1|TRBJ1-2
CASRYTGGNGYTF
TGTGCCAGCAGATATACAGGGGGCAATGGCTACACCTTC